This T cell receptor (beta chain) was recorded in a study of T cells in Graves' hyperthyroidism and ophthalmopathy. It was RNA transcripts that yielded the amplified TCR beta CDR3 regions. HTBI primers were the set used in a first-round RT-PCR of the TCR CDR3. Each CDR3 protein is one row after TCRdb ran MiXCR on the multiplex PCR reads. Altogether a few hundred thousand distinct CDR3 sequences are present, around a fifth being singletons, with the ten largest covering less than 65%. There are 13 residues in the CDR3. Trimming cost V 7 bases and J 3 bases, with 13 bases left between them. The germline V gene has CDR1 DFQATT and CDR2 SNEGSKA (reference sequence).

The receptor was isolated from a woman aged 65 to 85 with Graves' ophthalmopathy. The chain employs TRBV20-1 and TRBJ1-5; the D gene is possibly TRBD1 (5 bases). Sequencing input: blood. The CDR3 nucleotides read TGCAGTGGGCAGAAAGGGACCAATCAGCCCCAGCATTTT. It is translated as CSGQKGTNQPQHF.